Listed here are 29 T cell receptor beta chains from one sample, sequenced in a study of OX40 agonist ivuxolimab in advanced cancers. The repertoire was sequenced with immunoSEQ multiplex PCR; TCRdb's copy has only in-frame clones and lacks some. Of around 31,000 clones listed, approximately 90% are singletons. The sample in question was CD4+ or CD8+ T cells sorted from blood, obtained in a trial of the OX40 agonist ivuxolimab. The receptors derive from an adult with an advanced solid tumor such as melanoma, head and neck, liver or kidney cancer.

The gene calls are TRBV21-1 and TRBJ2-7; the table names TRBD1, a call not compared with the DNA. TRBV21-1 constitutes a pseudogene. The CDR3 is 15 residues long. DNA of the CDR3: TGTGCCAGCAGCAAAGTGGAGACAGGCCCCTACGAGCAGTACTTC. Residues: CASSKVETGPYEQYF.

This chain connects TRBV6-1 to TRBJ2-7; no firm D call. The CDR3 loop spans 14 amino acids. V lost 1 base and J lost 1, with 8 bases in between. Germline loops: CDR1 MNHNS, CDR2 SASEGT. The CDR3 protein is CASSEGGHSYEQYF. In DNA, the CDR3 is TGTGCCAGCAGTGAAGGAGGCCATTCCTACGAGCAGTACTTC.

V and J are TRBV27 and TRBJ1-2; 9 bases are a match to TRBD1. CDR1 MNHEY and CDR2 SMNVEV come from the germline V gene (reference sequence). Trimming cost V 3 bases and J 4 bases; bases outside gene matches: 6. The CDR3 is 15 residues long. For the CDR3, the DNA is TGTGCCAGCAGTTTGGGACAGGGCTCAATCTATGGCTACACCTTC. Encoded protein: CASSLGQGSIYGYTF.

The chain carries TRBV27 and TRBJ2-3; TRBD1 aligns across 8 bases. V trimming: 6 bases; J trimming: 5 bases; junction bases outside the gene matches: 7. This CDR3 region has 14 residues. CDR1 is MNHEY and CDR2 is SMNVEV in the germline V gene (reference sequence). CDR3 nucleotide sequence: TGTGCCAGCAGAGATTTGACAGGGGTAGATACGCAGTATTTT. Residues: CASRDLTGVDTQYF.

This chain uses TRBV27 with TRBJ2-7; a possible D gene is TRBD1 (6 bases). The germline V and J ends were trimmed by 6 bases and 3 bases, with 6 bases remaining between them. The CDR3 spans 11 residues. The germline V gene encodes CDR1 MNHEY and CDR2 SMNVEV (reference sequence). This CDR3 reads CASRQGYEQYF. The CDR3 coding sequence is TGTGCCAGCAGACAGGGCTACGAGCAGTACTTC.

This clone was counted a few times. The DNA of the CDR3 is TGTGCCAGCACCGCCCTCAACAGGGGATCTGGAAACACCATATATTTT. As protein: CASTALNRGSGNTIYF. The chain has TRBV6-6 and TRBJ1-3; TRBD1 matches 7 bases. Trimming at V came to 7 bases and at J to 1 base, leaving 10 bases not matched to a gene. CDR1 is MNHNY and CDR2 is SVGAGI in the germline V gene (reference sequence). This CDR3 contains 16 residues.

The table lists this clone with a count of one. The chain couples TRBV7-9 to TRBJ2-1, with TRBD2 identical over 8 bases. The length of the CDR3 is 14 residues. Per the germline V gene, CDR1 is SEHNR and CDR2 is FQNEAQ (reference sequence). The V gene end was trimmed by 4 bases and the J gene end by 3 bases; junction bases not matched to a gene: 2. Here the CDR3 DNA reads TGTGCCAGCAGCTATGGGACTAGCTACAATGAGCAGTTCTTC. Amino acid sequence: CASSYGTSYNEQFF.

The V and J genes are TRBV16 and TRBJ2-5; perhaps TRBD2 as D (6 bases). V lost 4 bases and J 2 bases, leaving 14 bases between the germline ends. Germline V gene lookup returns CDR1 KGHSY and CDR2 FQNENV. This CDR3 has 15 amino acids. CDR3 protein: CASSPTGGGQETQYF. In nucleotides, the CDR3 is TGTGCCAGCAGCCCTACTGGTGGAGGGCAAGAGACCCAGTACTTC.

By share of the sample, this clone is medium-sized. The chain recombines TRBV29-1 with TRBJ1-2; D gene uncertain. V dropped 3 bases and J dropped 7 bases, with 12 bases sitting between them. This CDR3 has 12 amino acids. The germline CDR1 and CDR2 sequences are SQVTM and ANQGSEA. DNA of the CDR3: TGCAGCGTTGAGGGGATGATGGGTGGCTACACCTTC. The encoded protein is CSVEGMMGGYTF.

The CDR3 bases are TGTGCCAGCAGTGGGGGGCTGGGGTCAGATACGCAGTATTTT. Its translation is CASSGGLGSDTQYF. The chain employs TRBV2 and TRBJ2-3, with D possibly matching TRBD1 (6 bases). V shed 4 bases and J shed 4 bases, with 12 bases lying between them. The CDR3 extends over 14 amino acids. Germline V CDR1 and CDR2: SNHLY, FYNNEI.

The chain carries TRBV5-6 and TRBJ2-1, with 8 bases that match TRBD1. The J segment lost 7 bases and the V segment lost 3 bases, leaving 12 bases of the junction unmatched. Germline values: CDR1 SGHDT, CDR2 YYEEEE. This CDR3 spans 16 amino acids. The CDR3 loop is CASSSSGTGLMNEQFF. CDR3 DNA sequence: TGTGCCAGCAGCTCATCCGGGACAGGCCTGATGAATGAGCAGTTCTTC.

This clone was observed once. This chain uses TRBV9 with TRBJ2-7; TRBD1 matches 9 bases. The CDR3 is 16 residues long. V trimming: 3 bases; J trimming: 4 bases; junction bases outside the gene matches: 11. Germline CDR1 and CDR2: SGDLS and YYNGEE. CDR3 loop: CASSGLGQGFSYEQYF. CDR3 DNA: TGTGCCAGCAGCGGACTAGGACAGGGGTTTTCTTACGAGCAGTACTTC.

The genes are TRBV21-1 and TRBJ2-5; TRBD1 is the table's D call and was not checked against the DNA. TRBV21-1 is a recognized pseudogene. CDR3 length: 15 amino acids. CDR3 nucleotides: TGTGCCAGCAGCAAGTATCAGGGGGACCAAGAGACCCAGTACTTC. The encoded protein is CASSKYQGDQETQYF.

This chain connects TRBV11-2 to TRBJ2-1, with D possibly called TRBD1 or TRBD2 (6 bases each). V dropped 1 base and J dropped 11 bases, with 27 bases sitting between them. The CDR3 totals 18 residues. Germline V lookup: CDR1 SGHAT, CDR2 FQNNGV. CDR3 sequence reads: CASSLAGGAGFSGGQQFF. The CDR3 DNA reads as TGTGCCAGCAGCTTAGCTGGCGGCGCGGGATTTAGTGGGGGCCAGCAGTTCTTC.

CDR3 protein: CASSPISGTEAFF. As DNA, the CDR3 is TGTGCCAGCAGCCCTATAAGTGGGACTGAAGCTTTCTTT. V and J are TRBV14 and TRBJ1-1; no clear D gene. The length of the CDR3 is 13 residues. Between the trimmed V and J ends, which lost 4 bases and 5 bases, there was a span of 11 bases. Germline lookup yields CDR1 SGHDN and CDR2 FVKESK.

The rearrangement uses TRBV5-8 and TRBJ1-1, with D possibly TRBD1 on 5 matching bases. The V gene lost 0 bases and the J gene lost 0 bases, with 9 bases spanning the gap. Looked up from germline, CDR1 is SGHTS and CDR2 is YDEGEE. The CDR3 sequence is 15 residues long. CDR3 sequence (DNA): TGTGCCAGCAGCTTGGCCGGACACATGAACACTGAAGCTTTCTTT. This translates into CASSLAGHMNTEAFF.

V usage is TRBV12-5 and J usage is TRBJ1-5; a possible D gene is TRBD1 (6 bases). Germline loops: CDR1 LGHNT, CDR2 FRNRAP. V lost 5 bases to trimming and J lost 0 bases, with 17 bases between them. The CDR3 spans 17 residues. This CDR3 reads CASGPSRDIYSNQPQHF. As DNA, the CDR3 is TGTGCTAGTGGTCCTTCCCGGGACATCTATAGCAATCAGCCCCAGCATTTT.

The chain recombines TRBV7-9 with TRBJ2-3, with 10 positions matching TRBD1. Per the germline V gene, CDR1 is SEHNR and CDR2 is FQNEAQ (reference sequence). V was clipped by 5 bases and J by 6 bases; unmatched bases: 8. The CDR3 covers 15 residues. The CDR3, as DNA: TGTGCCAGCAGCCGTCCCGGGACAGGGGCTGATACGCAGTATTTT. Translated, it gives CASSRPGTGADTQYF.

This chain connects TRBV19 to TRBJ2-3, with D tentatively TRBD1 or TRBD2 (6 bases each). Deletions cut 1 base from V and 2 bases from J, with 13 bases between. Germline CDR1 LNHDA, CDR2 SQIVND (reference sequence). The CDR3 length is 16 residues. The CDR3 DNA sequence: TGTGCCAGTAGTATAGTCCCGGGGGCCCCCACAGATACGCAGTATTTT. As protein: CASSIVPGAPTDTQYF.

In the case of this clone: An end of the junction differs from the germline gene, which may be a read error. This chain connects TRBV29-1 to TRBJ2-7; tentative D call: TRBD2 (6 bases). The CDR3 spans 13 residues. Germline loops: CDR1 SQVTM, CDR2 ANQGSEA. This CDR3 reads CSFEGAGGYEQYF. In DNA form, the CDR3 reads TGCAGCTTTGAAGGGGCCGGGGGCTACGAGCAGTACTTC.

This clone was picked up one time. V gene TRBV19 combines with J gene TRBJ1-5; the D is unclear. CDR1 is LNHDA, CDR2 SQIVND, per germline (reference sequence). This CDR3 is 14 amino acids long. The V end was cut by 4 bases, the J end by 3 bases, with 10 bases between. Here the CDR3 DNA reads TGTGCCAGTAGTAACAGCCTAGTCAATCAGCCCCAGCATTTT. It codes for CASSNSLVNQPQHF.

The chain combines TRBV5-4 with TRBJ1-1; 9 bases fit TRBD1. The CDR3 is 14 amino acids. Trimming took 4 bases from V and 1 from J; bases not matched to a gene: 2. Germline CDR1 SGHNT, CDR2 YYREEE (reference sequence). DNA for the CDR3: TGTGCCAGCAGCGAGGGACAGGGGAACACTGAAGCTTTCTTT. Its translation: CASSEGQGNTEAFF.

The chain is built from TRBV29-1 and TRBJ2-1; TRBD1 agrees at 7 bases. CDR3 size: 14 residues. With 8 bases clipped from V and 5 bases from J, the junction kept 12 bases outside the gene matches. From germline, CDR1 is SQVTM and CDR2 ANQGSEA. CDR3: CSTDRDSYHNEQFF. In DNA, the CDR3 is TGCAGCACCGACCGGGACAGCTATCACAATGAGCAGTTCTTC.

This clone showed up just once. The chain links TRBV25-1 to TRBJ2-7; a weak D match, TRBD1 (5 bases). Germline V gene lookup returns CDR1 MGHDK and CDR2 SYGVNS. Trimming pared 8 bases from V and 0 bases from J, leaving 11 bases between. This CDR3 is built from 13 residues. The CDR3 reads CASGWGDSYEQYF. CDR3 DNA sequence: TGTGCCAGCGGCTGGGGCGACTCCTACGAGCAGTACTTC.

The CDR3 region is CASSLALASTDTQYF. The CDR3 DNA sequence: TGTGCCAGCAGCTTAGCGCTGGCTAGCACAGATACGCAGTATTTT. V gene TRBV5-6 combines with J gene TRBJ2-3; D gene ambiguous. The CDR3 length is 15 residues. Trimming cost V 2 bases and J 0 bases, with 10 bases left between them. Germline V CDR1 and CDR2: SGHDT, YYEEEE.

The J gene is TRBJ2-6, the V gene TRBV28; TRBD1 matches at 9 bases. V lost 4 bases, J lost 4 bases, and 2 bases stayed unmatched. Germline lookup yields CDR1 MDHEN and CDR2 SYDVKM. The CDR3 loop spans 15 amino acids. Written as DNA, the CDR3 is TGTGCCAGCAGTTACAGGGGGCCAGGGGCCAACGTCCTGACTTTC. Translating gives CASSYRGPGANVLTF.

This rearrangement joins TRBV5-6 to TRBJ1-2; no firm D call. CDR3 length: 16 residues. V was cut by 0 bases and J by 2 bases, with 14 bases left in between. Germline V gene data show CDR1 as SGHDT and CDR2 as YYEEEE. CDR3 region: CASSLASEVPNYGYTF. DNA for the CDR3: TGTGCCAGCAGCTTGGCCAGTGAGGTACCCAACTATGGCTACACCTTC. Variable domain in full (rest from reference TRBV5-6 and TRBJ1-2): DAGVTQSPTHLIKTRGQQVTLRCSPKSGHDTVSWYQQALGQGPQFIFQYYEEEERQRGNFPDRFSGHQFPNYSSELNVNALLLGDSALYLCASSLASEVPNYGYTFGSGTRLTVV.

This clone was detected once. CDR3 in amino acids: CASSPWANGPSEQYF. The DNA for the CDR3 is TGTGCCAGCAGCCCCTGGGCTAATGGGCCGTCCGAGCAGTACTTC. The J gene is TRBJ2-7, the V gene TRBV7-8; D gene ambiguous. The germline gives CDR1 SGHVS, CDR2 FQNEAQ. The CDR3 length is 15 residues. With 5 bases removed from V and 6 bases from J, the gap between germline ends came to 20 bases.

This clone was picked up one time. V usage is TRBV18 and J usage is TRBJ2-7; D uncertain. CDR3 length equals 13 residues. The ends were cut back, 3 bases at V and 1 base at J, with 7 bases in the middle. The V gene's germline CDR1 is KGHSH and CDR2 LQKENI. The CDR3 region is CASSPQESYEQYF. The CDR3 DNA sequence: TGTGCCAGCTCACCCCAGGAATCCTACGAGCAGTACTTC. Full variable domain (remainder filled in from reference TRBV18 and TRBJ2-7): NAGVMQNPRHLVRRRGQEARLRCSPMKGHSHVYWYRQLPEEGLKFMVYLQKENIIDESGMPKERFSAEFPKEGPSILRIQQVVRGDSAAYFCASSPQESYEQYFGPGTRLTVT.